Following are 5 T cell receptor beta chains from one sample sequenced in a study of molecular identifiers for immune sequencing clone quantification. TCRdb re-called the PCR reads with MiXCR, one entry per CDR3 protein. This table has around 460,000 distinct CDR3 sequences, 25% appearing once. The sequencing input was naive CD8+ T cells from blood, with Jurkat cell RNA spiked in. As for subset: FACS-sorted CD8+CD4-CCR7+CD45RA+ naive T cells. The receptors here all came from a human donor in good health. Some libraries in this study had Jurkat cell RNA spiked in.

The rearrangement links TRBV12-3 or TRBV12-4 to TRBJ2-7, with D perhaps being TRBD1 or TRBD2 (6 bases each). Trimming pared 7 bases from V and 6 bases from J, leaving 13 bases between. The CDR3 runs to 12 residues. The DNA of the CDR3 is TGTGCCAGCACCGGGGGACACTCCGAGCAGTACTTC. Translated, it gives CASTGGHSEQYF.

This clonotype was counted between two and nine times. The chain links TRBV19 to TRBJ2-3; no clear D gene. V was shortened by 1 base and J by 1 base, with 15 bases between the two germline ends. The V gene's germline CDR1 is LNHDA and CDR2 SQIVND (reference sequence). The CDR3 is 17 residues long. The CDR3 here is CASSIVVGSMGTDTQYF. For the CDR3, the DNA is TGTGCCAGTAGTATAGTAGTAGGATCGATGGGCACAGATACGCAGTATTTT.

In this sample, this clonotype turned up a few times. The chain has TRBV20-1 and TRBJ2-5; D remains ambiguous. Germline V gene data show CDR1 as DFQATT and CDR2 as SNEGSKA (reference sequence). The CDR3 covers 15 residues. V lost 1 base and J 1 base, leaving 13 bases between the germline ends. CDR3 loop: CSARVVRRLQETQYF. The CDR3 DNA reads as TGCAGTGCTAGAGTGGTAAGGCGGCTCCAAGAGACCCAGTACTTC.

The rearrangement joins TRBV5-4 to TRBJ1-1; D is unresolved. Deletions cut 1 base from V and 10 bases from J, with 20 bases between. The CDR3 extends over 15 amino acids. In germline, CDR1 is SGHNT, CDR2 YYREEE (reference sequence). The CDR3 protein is CASSLSTPGTLGAFF. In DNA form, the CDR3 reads TGTGCCAGCAGCTTGAGTACGCCAGGTACCCTTGGAGCTTTCTTT.

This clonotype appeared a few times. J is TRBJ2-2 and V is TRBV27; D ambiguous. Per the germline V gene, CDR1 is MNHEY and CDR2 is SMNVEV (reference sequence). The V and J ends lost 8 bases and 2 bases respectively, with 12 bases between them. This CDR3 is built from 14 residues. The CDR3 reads CASRGVTNTGELFF. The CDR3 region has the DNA TGTGCCAGCCGTGGAGTGACAAACACCGGGGAGCTGTTTTTT.